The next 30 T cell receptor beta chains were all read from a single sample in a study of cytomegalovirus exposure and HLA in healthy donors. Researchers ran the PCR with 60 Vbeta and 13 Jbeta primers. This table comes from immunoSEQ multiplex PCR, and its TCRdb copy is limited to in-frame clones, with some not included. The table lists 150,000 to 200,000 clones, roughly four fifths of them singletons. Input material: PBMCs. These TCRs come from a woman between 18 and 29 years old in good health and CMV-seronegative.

The CDR3 nucleotides read TGTGCTAGTGGTTTGGTCCAGGGCAGGGGTGGAAACACCATATATTTT. Protein sequence: CASGLVQGRGGNTIYF. The chain is built from TRBV12-5 and TRBJ1-3; tentative D call: TRBD1 (6 bases). Germline V gene data show CDR1 as LGHNT and CDR2 as FRNRAP. The CDR3 has 16 amino acids. The V and J ends lost 0 bases and 3 bases respectively, with 12 bases between them. Together with reference TRBV12-5 and TRBJ1-3, the CDR3 gives the full variable domain: DARVTQTPRHKVTEMGQEVTMRCQPILGHNTVFWYRQTMMQGLELLAYFRNRAPLDDSGMPKDRFSAEMPDATLATLKIQPSEPRDSAVYFCASGLVQGRGGNTIYFGEGSWLTVV.

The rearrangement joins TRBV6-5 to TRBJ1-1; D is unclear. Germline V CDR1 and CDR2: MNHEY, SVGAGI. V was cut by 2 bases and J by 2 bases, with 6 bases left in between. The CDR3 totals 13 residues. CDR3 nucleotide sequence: TGTGCCAGCAGTTACCTCCGTAACACTGAAGCTTTCTTT. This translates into CASSYLRNTEAFF.

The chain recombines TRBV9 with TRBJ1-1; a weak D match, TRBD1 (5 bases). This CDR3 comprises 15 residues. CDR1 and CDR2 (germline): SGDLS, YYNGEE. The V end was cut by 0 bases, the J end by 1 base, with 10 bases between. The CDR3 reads CASSVVWGGNTEAFF. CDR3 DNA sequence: TGTGCCAGCAGCGTAGTTTGGGGGGGGAACACTGAAGCTTTCTTT.

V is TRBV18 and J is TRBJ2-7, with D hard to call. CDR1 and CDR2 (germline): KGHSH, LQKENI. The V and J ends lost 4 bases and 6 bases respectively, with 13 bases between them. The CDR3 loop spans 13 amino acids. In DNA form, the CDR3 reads TGTGCCAGCTCACTAGAAAAGCTCTCCGAGCAGTACTTC. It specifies CASSLEKLSEQYF. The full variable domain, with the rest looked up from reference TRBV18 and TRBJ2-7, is NAGVMQNPRHLVRRRGQEARLRCSPMKGHSHVYWYRQLPEEGLKFMVYLQKENIIDESGMPKERFSAEFPKEGPSILRIQQVVRGDSAAYFCASSLEKLSEQYFGPGTRLTVT.

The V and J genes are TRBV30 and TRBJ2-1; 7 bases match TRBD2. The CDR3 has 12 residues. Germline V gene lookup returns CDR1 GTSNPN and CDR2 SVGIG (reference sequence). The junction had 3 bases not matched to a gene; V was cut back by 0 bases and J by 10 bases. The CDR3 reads CAWSVRTREQFF. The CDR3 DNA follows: TGTGCCTGGAGTGTACGGACTAGGGAGCAGTTCTTC. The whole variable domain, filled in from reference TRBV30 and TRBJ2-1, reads SQTIHQWPATLVQPVGSPLSLECTVEGTSNPNLYWYRQAAGRGLQLLFYSVGIGQISSEVPQNLSASRPQDRQFILSSKKLLLSDSGFYLCAWSVRTREQFFGPGTRLTVL.

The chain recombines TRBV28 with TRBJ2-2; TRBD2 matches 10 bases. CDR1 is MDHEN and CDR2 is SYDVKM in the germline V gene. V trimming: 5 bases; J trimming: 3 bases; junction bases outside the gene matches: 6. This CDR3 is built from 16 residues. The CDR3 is CASSPATSGDTGELFF. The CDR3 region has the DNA TGTGCCAGCAGTCCAGCCACTAGCGGGGACACCGGGGAGCTGTTTTTT.

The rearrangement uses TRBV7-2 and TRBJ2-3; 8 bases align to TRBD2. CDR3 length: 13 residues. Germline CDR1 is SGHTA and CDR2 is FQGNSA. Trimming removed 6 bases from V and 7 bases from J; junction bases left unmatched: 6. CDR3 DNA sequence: TGTGCCAGCAGTAGCGGGATGATAAATACGCAGTATTTT. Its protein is CASSSGMINTQYF.

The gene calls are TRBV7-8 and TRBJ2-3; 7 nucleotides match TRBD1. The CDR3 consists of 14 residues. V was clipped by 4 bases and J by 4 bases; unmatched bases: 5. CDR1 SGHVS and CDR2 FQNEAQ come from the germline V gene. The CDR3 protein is CASSSTGRADTQYF. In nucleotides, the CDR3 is TGTGCCAGCAGCTCGACAGGGCGCGCAGATACGCAGTATTTT.

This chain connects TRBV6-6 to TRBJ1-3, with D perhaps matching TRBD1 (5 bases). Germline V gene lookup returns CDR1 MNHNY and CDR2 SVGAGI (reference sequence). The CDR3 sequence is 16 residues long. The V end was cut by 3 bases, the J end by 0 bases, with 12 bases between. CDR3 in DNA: TGTGCCAGCAGTTATGACGGGGGGAGCTCTGGAAACACCATATATTTT. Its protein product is CASSYDGGSSGNTIYF.

CDR3: CASSSPGRASEQYF. In DNA, the CDR3 is TGTGCCAGCAGTTCCCCCGGCAGGGCCAGCGAGCAGTACTTC. The chain joins TRBV27 to TRBJ2-7; TRBD1 might be the D (5 bases). Trimming removed 4 bases at V and 6 bases at J, with 16 bases between. The CDR3 covers 14 residues. The germline V gene has CDR1 MNHEY and CDR2 SMNVEV (reference sequence).

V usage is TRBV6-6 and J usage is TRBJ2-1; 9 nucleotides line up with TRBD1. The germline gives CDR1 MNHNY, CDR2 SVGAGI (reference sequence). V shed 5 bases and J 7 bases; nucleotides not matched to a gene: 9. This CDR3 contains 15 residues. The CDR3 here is CASSLARQGVNEQFF. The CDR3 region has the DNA TGTGCCAGCAGTCTCGCGAGACAGGGGGTTAATGAGCAGTTCTTC.

CDR3 loop: CASSDRTGYSNQPQHF. CDR3 bases: TGTGCCAGCAGTGATCGGACAGGTTATAGCAATCAGCCCCAGCATTTT. The chain carries TRBV27 and TRBJ1-5, with 7 bases fitting TRBD1. Germline trimming cut 5 bases from V and 0 bases from J; bases unmatched to any gene: 7. CDR1 is MNHEY, CDR2 SMNVEV, per germline (reference sequence). This CDR3 is 16 amino acids long.

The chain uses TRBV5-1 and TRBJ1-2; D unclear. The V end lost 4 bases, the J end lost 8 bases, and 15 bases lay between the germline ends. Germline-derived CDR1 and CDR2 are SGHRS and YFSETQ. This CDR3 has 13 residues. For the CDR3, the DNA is TGCGCCAGCAGCGGCACCCAGGAAGGCGGCTACACCTTC. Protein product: CASSGTQEGGYTF.

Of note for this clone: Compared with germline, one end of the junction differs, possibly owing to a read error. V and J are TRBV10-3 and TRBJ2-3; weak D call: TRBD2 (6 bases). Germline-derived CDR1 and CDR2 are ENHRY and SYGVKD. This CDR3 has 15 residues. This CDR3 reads CAISVAGLSTDTQYF. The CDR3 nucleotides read TGTGCTATCAGTGTCGCAGGACTAAGCACAGATACGCAGTATTTT.

The CDR3 bases are TGTGCCAGCAGTGTGGTCCAGGGGATGTGGACTGAAGCTTTCTTT. Translated, it gives CASSVVQGMWTEAFF. J is TRBJ1-1 and V is TRBV2, with D possibly TRBD1 on 6 matching bases. The CDR3 consists of 15 residues. The V gene lost 4 bases and the J gene lost 5 bases, with 17 bases spanning the gap. Germline V gene data show CDR1 as SNHLY and CDR2 as FYNNEI.

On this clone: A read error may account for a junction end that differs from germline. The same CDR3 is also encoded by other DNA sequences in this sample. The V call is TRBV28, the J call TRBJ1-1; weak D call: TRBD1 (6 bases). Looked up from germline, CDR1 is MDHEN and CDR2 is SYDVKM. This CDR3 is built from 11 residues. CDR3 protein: CASSIYREAFF. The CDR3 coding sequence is TGTGCCAGCAGTATATACAGGGAAGCTTTCTTC.

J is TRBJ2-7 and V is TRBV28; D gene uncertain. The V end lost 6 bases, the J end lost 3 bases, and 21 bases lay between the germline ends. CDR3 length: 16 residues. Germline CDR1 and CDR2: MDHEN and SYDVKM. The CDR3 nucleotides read TGTGCCAGCAGCCCTCTGGCCAGGAAAGAGTTCTACGAGCAGTACTTC. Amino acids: CASSPLARKEFYEQYF.

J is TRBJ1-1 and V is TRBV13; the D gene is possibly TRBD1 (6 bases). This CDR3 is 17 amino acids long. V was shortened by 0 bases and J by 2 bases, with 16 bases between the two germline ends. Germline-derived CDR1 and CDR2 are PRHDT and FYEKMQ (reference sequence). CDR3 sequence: CASSLGLNRAINTEAFF. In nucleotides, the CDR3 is TGTGCCAGCAGCTTAGGCCTAAACAGGGCAATAAACACTGAAGCTTTCTTT.

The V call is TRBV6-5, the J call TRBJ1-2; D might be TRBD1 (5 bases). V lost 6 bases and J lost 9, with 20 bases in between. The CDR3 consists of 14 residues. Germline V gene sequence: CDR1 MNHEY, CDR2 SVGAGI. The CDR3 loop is CASRPNRQGGSYTF. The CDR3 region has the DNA TGTGCCAGCAGACCAAACAGGCAGGGTGGAAGCTACACCTTC.

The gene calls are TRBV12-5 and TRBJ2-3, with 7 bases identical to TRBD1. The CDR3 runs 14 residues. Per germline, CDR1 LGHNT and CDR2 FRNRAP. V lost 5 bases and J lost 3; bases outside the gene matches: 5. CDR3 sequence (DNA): TGTGCTAGTGGTATCGGGACAGATACAGATACGCAGTATTTT. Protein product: CASGIGTDTDTQYF.

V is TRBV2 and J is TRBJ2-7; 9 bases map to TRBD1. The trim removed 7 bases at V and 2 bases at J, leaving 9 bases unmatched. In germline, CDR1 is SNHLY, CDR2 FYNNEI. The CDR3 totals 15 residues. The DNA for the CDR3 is TGTGCCAGCACTTCCCAGGGGACAGGGCCCTACGAGCAGTACTTC. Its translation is CASTSQGTGPYEQYF.

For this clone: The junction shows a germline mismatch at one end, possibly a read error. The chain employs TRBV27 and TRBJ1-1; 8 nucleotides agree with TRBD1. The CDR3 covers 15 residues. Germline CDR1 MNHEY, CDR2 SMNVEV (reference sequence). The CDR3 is CASSISGGANTEAFF. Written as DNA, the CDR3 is TGTGCCAGCAGTATATCAGGGGGCGCGAACACTGAAGCTTTCTTT.

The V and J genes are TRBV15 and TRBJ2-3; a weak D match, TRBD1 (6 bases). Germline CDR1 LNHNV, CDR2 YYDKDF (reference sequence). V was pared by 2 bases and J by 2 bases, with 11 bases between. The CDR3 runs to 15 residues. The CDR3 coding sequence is TGTGCCACCAGCAGAACTTGGACAGCCACAGATACGCAGTATTTT. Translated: CATSRTWTATDTQYF. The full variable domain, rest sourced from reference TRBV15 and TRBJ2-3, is DAMVIQNPRYQVTQFGKPVTLSCSQTLNHNVMYWYQQKSSQAPKLLFHYYDKDFNNEADTPDNFQSRRPNTSFCFLDIRSPGLGDTAMYLCATSRTWTATDTQYFGPGTRLTVL.

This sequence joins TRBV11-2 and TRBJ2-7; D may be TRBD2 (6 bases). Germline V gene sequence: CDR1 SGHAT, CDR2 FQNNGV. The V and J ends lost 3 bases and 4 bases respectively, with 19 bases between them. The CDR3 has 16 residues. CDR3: CASSLDLGGLEYEQYF. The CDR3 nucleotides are TGTGCCAGCAGCTTGGACTTAGGAGGGCTCGAGTACGAGCAGTACTTC.

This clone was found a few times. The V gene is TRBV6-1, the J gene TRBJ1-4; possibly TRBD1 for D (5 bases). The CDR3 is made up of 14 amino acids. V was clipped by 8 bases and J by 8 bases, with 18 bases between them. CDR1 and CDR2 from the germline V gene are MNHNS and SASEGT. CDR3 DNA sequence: TGTGCCAGCCTTTATAGGGGAGGGGAGGAAAAACTGTTTTTT. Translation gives CASLYRGGEEKLFF.

The CDR3 DNA is TGTGCCAGCAGCTTTATCGATGAGCAGTTCTTC. It codes for CASSFIDEQFF. This chain joins TRBV13 and TRBJ2-1; D unresolved. V was pared by 3 bases and J by 8 bases, with 5 bases between. The CDR3 is 11 residues long. Germline V gene lookup returns CDR1 PRHDT and CDR2 FYEKMQ (reference sequence).

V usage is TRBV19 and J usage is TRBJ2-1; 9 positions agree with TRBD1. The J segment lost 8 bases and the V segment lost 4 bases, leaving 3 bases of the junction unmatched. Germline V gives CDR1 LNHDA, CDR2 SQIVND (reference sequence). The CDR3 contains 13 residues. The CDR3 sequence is CASSSTGGHEQFF. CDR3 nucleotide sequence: TGTGCCAGTAGTAGTACAGGGGGCCATGAGCAGTTCTTC.

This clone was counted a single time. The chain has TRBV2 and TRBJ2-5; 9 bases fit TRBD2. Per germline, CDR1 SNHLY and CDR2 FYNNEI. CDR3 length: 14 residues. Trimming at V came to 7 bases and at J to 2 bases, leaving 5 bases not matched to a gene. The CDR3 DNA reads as TGTGCCAGCACCTCTAGCGGGGCGCAAGAGACCCAGTACTTC. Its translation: CASTSSGAQETQYF.

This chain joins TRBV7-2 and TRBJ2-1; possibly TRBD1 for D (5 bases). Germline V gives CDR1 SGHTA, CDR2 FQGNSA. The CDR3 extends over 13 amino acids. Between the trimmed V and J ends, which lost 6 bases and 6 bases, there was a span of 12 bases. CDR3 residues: CASSFARANEQFF. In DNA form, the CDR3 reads TGTGCCAGCAGTTTCGCCAGGGCCAATGAGCAGTTCTTC.

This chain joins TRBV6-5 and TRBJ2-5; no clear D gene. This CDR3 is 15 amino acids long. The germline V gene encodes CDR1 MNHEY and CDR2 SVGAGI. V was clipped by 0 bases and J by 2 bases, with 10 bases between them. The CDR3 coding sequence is TGTGCCAGCAGTTACTCTGCTCGCGGACAAGAGACCCAGTACTTC. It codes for CASSYSARGQETQYF.